Listed here are 21 T cell receptor beta chains from one sample, sequenced in a study of T cells in Graves' hyperthyroidism and ophthalmopathy. TCR beta CDR3 sequences were amplified from RNA transcripts. Initially, a first-round RT-PCR of the TCR CDR3 employed the HTBI primer set. TCRdb reprocessed the multiplex PCR reads via MiXCR and lists one record per CDR3 protein. The sample holds about 300,000 distinct CDR3 sequences, about an eighth seen once. The specimen sequenced was blood. Receptors were obtained from a woman between 40 and 55 years old with Graves' hyperthyroidism.

V usage is TRBV20-1 and J usage is TRBJ1-5; TRBD1 is a possible D gene (5 bases). V lost 4 bases, J lost 3 bases, and 10 bases lay in between. This CDR3 spans 13 amino acids. In germline, CDR1 is DFQATT, CDR2 SNEGSKA (reference sequence). The CDR3 loop reads CSANQGPNQPQHF. The CDR3 coding sequence is TGCAGTGCTAATCAGGGTCCCAATCAGCCCCAGCATTTT.

This clonotype was recorded many times. The rearrangement uses TRBV18 and TRBJ1-1; TRBD1 agrees at 9 bases. CDR1 and CDR2 (germline): KGHSH, LQKENI. Germline trimming cut 6 bases from V and 7 bases from J; bases unmatched to any gene: 9. This CDR3 is 14 amino acids long. This CDR3 is CASSITDRGNEAFF. For the CDR3, the DNA is TGTGCCAGCTCGATTACGGACAGGGGAAATGAAGCTTTCTTT.

At least ten counts were recorded for this clonotype. The rearrangement joins TRBV7-3 to TRBJ2-1; 8 bases align to TRBD1. The CDR3 runs 14 residues. Trimming cost V 4 bases and J 4 bases; bases outside gene matches: 3. Germline CDR1 reads SGHTA; CDR2 reads FQGTGA. The CDR3 DNA reads as TGTGCCAGCAGCTGGACAGGGTTATACAATGAGCAGTTCTTC. Translating it yields CASSWTGLYNEQFF.

This clonotype was recorded at least ten times. The chain carries TRBV3-1 and TRBJ2-5, with D possibly TRBD2 on 6 matching bases. This CDR3 is built from 15 residues. V dropped 2 bases and J dropped 4 bases, with 14 bases sitting between them. Germline V gene data show CDR1 as LGHDT and CDR2 as YNNKEL (reference sequence). The CDR3 DNA reads as TGTGCCAGCAGCCAAATGCCGGGAGCCCCAGAGACCCAGTACTTC. This gives the protein CASSQMPGAPETQYF.

This clonotype has just a few counts. The chain is built from TRBV27 and TRBJ2-7; 11 nucleotides align to TRBD2. Germline CDR1 is MNHEY and CDR2 is SMNVEV (reference sequence). CDR3 length: 19 residues. The J segment lost 7 bases and the V segment lost 5 bases, leaving 22 bases of the junction unmatched. CDR3 sequence: CASSPFGTSGNPIDLEQYF. The DNA for the CDR3 is TGTGCCAGCAGTCCATTCGGGACTAGCGGCAACCCGATCGACCTAGAGCAGTACTTC.

This clonotype was counted only a few times. The chain recombines TRBV3-1 with TRBJ2-7; the match to TRBD2 covers 8 bases. With 4 bases clipped from V and 3 bases from J, the junction kept 5 bases outside the gene matches. The CDR3 covers 14 residues. Germline V gives CDR1 LGHDT, CDR2 YNNKEL (reference sequence). CDR3: CASSRAGVLYEQYF. In nucleotides, the CDR3 is TGTGCCAGCAGCCGAGCGGGAGTGCTCTACGAGCAGTACTTC.

At least ten counts were recorded for this clonotype. In nucleotides, the CDR3 is TGCGCCAGCAGCTACGGGGGCAGCAATCAGCCCCAGCATTTT. Amino acids: CASSYGGSNQPQHF. V is TRBV5-1 and J is TRBJ1-5, with TRBD1 as a possible D gene (6 bases). The CDR3 has 14 amino acids. Trimming took 3 bases from V and 1 from J, leaving 8 bases between them. CDR1 SGHRS and CDR2 YFSETQ come from the germline V gene. Using reference TRBV5-1 and TRBJ1-5 for the parts outside the CDR3, the full variable domain is KAGVTQTPRYLIKTRGQQVTLSCSPISGHRSVSWYQQTPGQGLQFLFEYFSETQRNKGNFPGRFSGRQFSNSRSEMNVSTLELGDSALYLCASSYGGSNQPQHFGDGTRLSIL.

The V gene is TRBV6-1, the J gene TRBJ2-5, with 9 bases lining up with TRBD1. V dropped 6 bases and J dropped 4; count of bases not matched to a gene: 9. Looked up from germline, CDR1 is MNHNS and CDR2 is SASEGT. The CDR3 covers 15 residues. The CDR3 reads CASRLDRGGGETQYF. As DNA, the CDR3 is TGTGCCAGCAGGTTGGACAGGGGCGGAGGAGAGACCCAGTACTTC.

This clonotype has at least ten counts. CDR3 protein: CASSGWTGGVGELFF. The CDR3 coding sequence is TGTGCCAGCAGCGGATGGACAGGGGGCGTCGGGGAGCTGTTTTTT. The genes are TRBV11-1 and TRBJ2-2, with 11 bases that match TRBD1. CDR3 length equals 15 residues. The germline V gene encodes CDR1 SGHAT and CDR2 FQDESV (reference sequence). The J segment lost 7 bases and the V segment lost 5 bases, leaving 6 bases of the junction unmatched.

This clonotype was found many times. DNA for the CDR3: TGTGCCAGCAGTTTTGGGATGAACACTGAAGCTTTCTTT. Residues: CASSFGMNTEAFF. This chain uses TRBV28 with TRBJ1-1; D is uncertain. V lost 3 bases and J 0 bases, leaving 5 bases between the germline ends. The germline V gene encodes CDR1 MDHEN and CDR2 SYDVKM. This CDR3 spans 13 amino acids.

This clonotype was counted at least ten times. This rearrangement joins TRBV7-9 to TRBJ1-1, with 8 bases identical to TRBD1. The CDR3 loop spans 15 amino acids. V gave up 4 bases and J gave up 5 bases; unmatched junction bases: 9. CDR1 is SEHNR, CDR2 FQNEAQ, per germline (reference sequence). The CDR3 spells CASSSRTGMETEAFF. The CDR3 DNA is TGTGCCAGCAGCTCGAGGACAGGGATGGAGACTGAAGCTTTCTTT.

In its sample, this clonotype was seen many times. The V gene is TRBV20-1, the J gene TRBJ1-1; D remains ambiguous. The CDR3 totals 11 residues. Trimming stripped 1 base from V and 5 bases from J, with 5 bases between. Germline values: CDR1 DFQATT, CDR2 SNEGSKA (reference sequence). The CDR3 nucleotides read TGCAGTGCTAGAGCCCTTACTGAAGCTTTCTTT. The encoded protein is CSARALTEAFF.

This clonotype has at least ten counts. V and J are TRBV7-3 and TRBJ2-1; TRBD2 matches 10 bases. The germline V gene has CDR1 SGHTA and CDR2 FQGTGA. The CDR3 runs to 16 residues. V shed 5 bases, J shed 1 base, and the junction held 5 bases outside the gene matches. This CDR3 reads CASSPHSGRSYNEQFF. The DNA for the CDR3 is TGTGCCAGCAGCCCCCATAGCGGGAGGTCCTACAATGAGCAGTTCTTC.

This clonotype was seen at least ten times. The chain employs TRBV27 and TRBJ1-5; D unresolved. V was trimmed by 6 bases and J by 0 bases, leaving 9 bases between them. Germline loops: CDR1 MNHEY, CDR2 SMNVEV (reference sequence). The CDR3 totals 14 residues. In DNA, the CDR3 is TGTGCCAGCAGCCCCCGACCTAGCAATCAGCCCCAGCATTTT. Amino acid sequence: CASSPRPSNQPQHF.

This clonotype has ten or more counts. The V and J genes are TRBV13 and TRBJ2-7; D gene ambiguous. Trimming took 0 bases from V and 0 from J, leaving 12 bases between them. The V gene's germline CDR1 is PRHDT and CDR2 FYEKMQ (reference sequence). The CDR3 sequence is 16 residues long. The CDR3 coding sequence is TGTGCCAGCAGCTTAGGCTTGCCAGAGAACTCCTACGAGCAGTACTTC. It encodes CASSLGLPENSYEQYF.

This clonotype was seen repeatedly, ten times or more. V gene TRBV6-1 combines with J gene TRBJ1-1; tentatively, D is TRBD1 (6 bases). This CDR3 spans 14 amino acids. Germline CDR1 reads MNHNS; CDR2 reads SASEGT. The germline V and J ends were trimmed by 4 bases and 2 bases, with 11 bases remaining between them. The CDR3 sequence is CASSAWGPNTEAFF. Written as DNA, the CDR3 is TGTGCCAGCAGTGCCTGGGGGCCCAACACTGAAGCTTTCTTT.

This clonotype was picked up many times. J is TRBJ2-1 and V is TRBV2; 8 nucleotides line up with TRBD1. V was pared by 8 bases and J by 6 bases, with 6 bases of the junction left unmatched. The CDR3 totals 13 residues. Germline assignment: CDR1 SNHLY and CDR2 FYNNEI. The DNA of the CDR3 is TGTGCCAGCGACGGACAGGGTCCCAATGAGCAGTTCTTC. Translation: CASDGQGPNEQFF.

This clonotype was observed at least ten times. This sequence joins TRBV28 and TRBJ1-6; a weak D match, TRBD1 (6 bases). The V and J ends lost 9 bases and 7 bases respectively, with 16 bases between them. The CDR3 contains 14 residues. Germline CDR1 and CDR2: MDHEN and SYDVKM. Written as DNA, the CDR3 is TGTGCCAGTGGGGGGGAAGGGGGGAATTCACCCCTCCACTTT. It yields the protein CASGGEGGNSPLHF.

This chain links TRBV4-1 with TRBJ2-7; the D is unclear. Per germline, CDR1 MGHRA and CDR2 YSYEKL. Trimming removed 5 bases from V and 3 bases from J, with 14 bases in between. The CDR3 length is 14 residues. CDR3 sequence reads: CASSMEKSVYEQYF. CDR3 nucleotide sequence: TGCGCCAGCAGCATGGAGAAGAGTGTCTACGAGCAGTACTTC.

A note on this clonotype: One junction end disagrees with the germline gene, perhaps due to a read error. The genes are TRBV2 and TRBJ2-3, with D perhaps TRBD1 (6 bases). The V gene's germline CDR1 is SNHLY and CDR2 FYNNEI. This CDR3 contains 15 residues. The CDR3 sequence is CASNLDSPSTDTRYF. The CDR3 bases are TGTGCCAGCAATTTGGACAGTCCTAGCACAGATACGCGGTATTTT.

This clonotype has just a few counts. The gene calls are TRBV5-1 and TRBJ2-2; no clear D gene. In germline, CDR1 is SGHRS, CDR2 YFSETQ. This CDR3 has 15 amino acids. V was shortened by 4 bases and J by 0 bases, with 10 bases between the two germline ends. In DNA form, the CDR3 reads TGCGCCAGCAGCCGAGGCCCCGCGAACACCGGGGAGCTGTTTTTT. Protein product: CASSRGPANTGELFF.